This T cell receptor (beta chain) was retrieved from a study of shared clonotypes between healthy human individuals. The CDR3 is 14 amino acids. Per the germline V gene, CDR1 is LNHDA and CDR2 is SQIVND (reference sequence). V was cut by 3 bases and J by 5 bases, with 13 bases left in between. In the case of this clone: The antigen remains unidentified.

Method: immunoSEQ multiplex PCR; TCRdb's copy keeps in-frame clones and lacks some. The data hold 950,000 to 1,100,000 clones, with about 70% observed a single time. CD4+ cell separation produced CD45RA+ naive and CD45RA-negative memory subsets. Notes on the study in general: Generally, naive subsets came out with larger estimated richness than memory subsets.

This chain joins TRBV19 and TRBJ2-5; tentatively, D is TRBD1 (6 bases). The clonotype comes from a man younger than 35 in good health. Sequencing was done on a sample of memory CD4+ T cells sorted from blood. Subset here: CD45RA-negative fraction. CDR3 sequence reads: CASSIGGAWETQYF. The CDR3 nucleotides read TGTGCCAGTAGTATTGGGGGCGCCTGGGAGACCCAGTACTTC. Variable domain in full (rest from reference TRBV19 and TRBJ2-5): DGGITQSPKYLFRKEGQNVTLSCEQNLNHDAMYWYRQDPGQGLRLIYYSQIVNDFQKGDIAEGYSVSREKKESFPLTVTSAQKNPTAFYLCASSIGGAWETQYFGPGTRLLVL.